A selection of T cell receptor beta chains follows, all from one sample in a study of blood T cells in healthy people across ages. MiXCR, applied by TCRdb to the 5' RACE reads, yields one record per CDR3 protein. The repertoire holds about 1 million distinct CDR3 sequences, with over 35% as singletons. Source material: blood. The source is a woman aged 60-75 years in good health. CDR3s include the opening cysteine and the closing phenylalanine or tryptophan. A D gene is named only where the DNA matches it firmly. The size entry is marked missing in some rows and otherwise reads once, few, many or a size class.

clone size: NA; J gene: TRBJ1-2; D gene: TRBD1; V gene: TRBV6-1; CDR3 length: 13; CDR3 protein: CASRSRDSYGYTF; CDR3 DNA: TGTGCCAGCAGGAGCCGGGACAGCTATGGCTACACCTTC
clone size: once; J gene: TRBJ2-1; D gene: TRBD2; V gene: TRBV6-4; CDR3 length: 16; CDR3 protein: CANSDTTSGRRNEQFF; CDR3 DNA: TGTGCCAACAGTGACACCACTAGCGGGAGAAGGAATGAGCAGTTCTTC
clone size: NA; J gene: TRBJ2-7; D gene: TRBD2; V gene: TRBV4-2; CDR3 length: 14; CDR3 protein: CASSQETSGGEQYF; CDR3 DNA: TGTGCCAGCAGCCAAGAGACTAGCGGGGGCGAGCAGTACTTC
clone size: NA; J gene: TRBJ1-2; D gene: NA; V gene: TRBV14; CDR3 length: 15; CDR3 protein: CASSQVPGQPYGYTF; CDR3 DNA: TGTGCCAGCAGCCAAGTCCCTGGACAGCCCTATGGCTACACCTTC
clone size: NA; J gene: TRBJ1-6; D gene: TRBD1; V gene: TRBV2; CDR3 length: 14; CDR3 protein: CASTDRGGNSPLHF; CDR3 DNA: TGTGCCAGCACCGACAGGGGAGGAAATTCACCCCTCCACTTT
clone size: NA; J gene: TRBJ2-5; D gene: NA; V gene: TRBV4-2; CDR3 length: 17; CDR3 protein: CASSPRHPGVRQETQYF; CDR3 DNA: TGTGCCAGCAGCCCCCGTCACCCGGGAGTTAGACAAGAGACCCAGTACTTC
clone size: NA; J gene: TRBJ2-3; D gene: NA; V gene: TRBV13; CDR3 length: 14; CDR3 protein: CASSSPGGFNTQYF; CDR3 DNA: TGTGCCAGCAGCTCCCCCGGGGGCTTTAATACGCAGTATTTT
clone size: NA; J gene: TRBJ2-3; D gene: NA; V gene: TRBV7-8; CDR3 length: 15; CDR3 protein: CASSPSGLRTDTQYF; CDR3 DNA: TGTGCCAGCAGCCCCTCTGGGCTCCGCACAGATACGCAGTATTTT
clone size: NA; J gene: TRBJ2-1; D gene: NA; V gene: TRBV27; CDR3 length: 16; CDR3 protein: CASSTELASIIDEQFF; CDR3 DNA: TGTGCCAGCAGCACCGAATTAGCATCAATTATCGATGAGCAGTTCTTC
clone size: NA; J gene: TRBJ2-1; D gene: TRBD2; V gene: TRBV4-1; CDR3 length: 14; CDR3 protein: CASSFGGGKDEQFF; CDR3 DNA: TGCGCCAGCAGCTTCGGGGGGGGGAAAGATGAGCAGTTCTTC
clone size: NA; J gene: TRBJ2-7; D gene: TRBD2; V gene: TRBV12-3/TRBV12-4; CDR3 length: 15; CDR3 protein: CASSMTSGRAHEQYF; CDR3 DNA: TGTGCCAGCAGTATGACTAGCGGGAGGGCCCACGAGCAGTACTTC
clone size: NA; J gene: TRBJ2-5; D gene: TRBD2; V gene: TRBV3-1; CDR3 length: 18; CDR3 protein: CASSQFFPGTSSFNEQYF; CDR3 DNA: TGTGCCAGCAGCCAATTCTTCCCCGGGACTAGTAGTTTCAATGAGCAGTACTTC
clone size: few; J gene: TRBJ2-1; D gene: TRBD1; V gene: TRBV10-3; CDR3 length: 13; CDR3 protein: CASRDRSYNEQFF; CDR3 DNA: TGTGCCAGCCGGGACAGATCCTACAATGAGCAGTTCTTC
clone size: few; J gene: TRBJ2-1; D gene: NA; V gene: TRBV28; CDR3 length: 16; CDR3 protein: CASTSFETISYNEQFF; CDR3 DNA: TGTGCCAGCACCTCTTTTGAGACTATCTCCTACAATGAGCAGTTCTTC
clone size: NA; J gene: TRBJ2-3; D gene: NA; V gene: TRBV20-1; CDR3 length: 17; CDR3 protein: CSARDHLAQGRPDTQYF; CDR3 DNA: TGCAGTGCTAGAGATCATCTTGCGCAAGGGAGGCCAGATACGCAGTATTTT
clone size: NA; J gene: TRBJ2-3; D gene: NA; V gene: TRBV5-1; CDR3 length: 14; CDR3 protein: CASQVAGLTDTQYF; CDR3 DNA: TGCGCCAGCCAGGTCGCAGGGCTCACAGATACGCAGTATTTT
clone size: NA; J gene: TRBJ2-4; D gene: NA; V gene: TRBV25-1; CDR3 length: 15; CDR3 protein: CASSGPDTAKNIQYF; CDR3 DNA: TGTGCCAGCAGTGGCCCGGACACAGCCAAAAACATTCAGTACTTC
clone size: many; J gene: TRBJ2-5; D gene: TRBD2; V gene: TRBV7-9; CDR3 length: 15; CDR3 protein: CASSNLAGGQETQYF; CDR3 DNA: TGTGCCAGCAGCAACCTAGCGGGAGGACAAGAGACCCAGTACTTC
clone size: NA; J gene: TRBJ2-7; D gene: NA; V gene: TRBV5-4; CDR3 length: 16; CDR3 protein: CASSHEQGTEAYEQYF; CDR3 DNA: TGTGCCAGCAGCCATGAACAAGGGACGGAGGCCTACGAGCAGTACTTC
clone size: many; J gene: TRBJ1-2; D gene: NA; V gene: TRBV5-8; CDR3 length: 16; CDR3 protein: CASSLKGAGDYYGYTF; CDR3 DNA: TGTGCCAGCAGCTTAAAGGGTGCGGGCGATTACTATGGCTACACCTTC
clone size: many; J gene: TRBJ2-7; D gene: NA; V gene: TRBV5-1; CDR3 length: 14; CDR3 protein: CASSSDRFPYEQYF; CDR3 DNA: TGCGCCAGCAGCTCCGACAGGTTCCCCTACGAGCAGTACTTC
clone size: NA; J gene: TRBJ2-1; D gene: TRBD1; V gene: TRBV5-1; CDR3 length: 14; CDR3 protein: CASSSPDRANEQFF; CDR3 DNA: TGCGCCAGCAGCTCTCCGGACAGGGCAAATGAGCAGTTCTTC
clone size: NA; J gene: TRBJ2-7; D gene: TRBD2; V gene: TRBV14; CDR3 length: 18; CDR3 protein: CASSLFNGPAGGMNEQYF; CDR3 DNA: TGTGCCAGCAGCCTCTTTAACGGACCAGCGGGAGGTATGAACGAGCAGTACTTC
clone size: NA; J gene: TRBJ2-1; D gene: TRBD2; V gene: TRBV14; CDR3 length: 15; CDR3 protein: CASSLIAGDGDEQFF; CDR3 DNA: TGTGCCAGCAGCCTCATAGCGGGAGACGGAGATGAGCAGTTCTTC
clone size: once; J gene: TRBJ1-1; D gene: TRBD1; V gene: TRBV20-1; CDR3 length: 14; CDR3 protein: CSARVPDRGPEAFF; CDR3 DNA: TGCAGTGCTAGAGTCCCCGACAGGGGCCCTGAAGCTTTCTTT
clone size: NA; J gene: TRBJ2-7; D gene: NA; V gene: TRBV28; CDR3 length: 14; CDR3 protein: CASTLTGQGAEQYF; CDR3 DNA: TGTGCCAGCACACTAACGGGGCAGGGTGCCGAGCAGTACTTC
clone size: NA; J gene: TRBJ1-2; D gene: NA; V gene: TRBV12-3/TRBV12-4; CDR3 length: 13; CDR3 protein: CASSLGTVYGYTF; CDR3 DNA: TGTGCCAGCAGTTTAGGGACAGTCTATGGCTACACCTTC
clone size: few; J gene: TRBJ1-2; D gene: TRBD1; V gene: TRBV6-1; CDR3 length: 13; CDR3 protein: CASSDRGPYGYTF; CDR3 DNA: TGTGCCAGCAGTGACAGGGGGCCTTATGGCTACACCTTC
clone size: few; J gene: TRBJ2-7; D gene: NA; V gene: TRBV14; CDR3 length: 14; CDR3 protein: CASSRRGAGTEQYF; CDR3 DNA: TGTGCCAGCAGCCGAAGGGGCGCGGGTACCGAGCAGTACTTC
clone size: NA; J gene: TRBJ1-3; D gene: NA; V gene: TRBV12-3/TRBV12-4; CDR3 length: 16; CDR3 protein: CASSLRSPQRRNTIYF; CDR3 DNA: TGTGCCAGCAGTTTACGATCGCCGCAAAGGCGGAACACCATATATTTT
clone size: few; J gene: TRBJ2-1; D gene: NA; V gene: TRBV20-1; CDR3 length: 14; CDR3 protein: CSARVLTTYNEQFF; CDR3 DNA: TGCAGTGCTAGAGTACTAACAACCTACAATGAGCAGTTCTTC
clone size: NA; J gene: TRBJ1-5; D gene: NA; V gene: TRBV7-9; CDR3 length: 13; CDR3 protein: CASSLAERQPQHF; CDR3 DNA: TGTGCCAGCAGCTTAGCGGAACGGCAGCCCCAGCATTTT
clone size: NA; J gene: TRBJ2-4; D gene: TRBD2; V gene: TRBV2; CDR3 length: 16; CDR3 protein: CASRTEPGLAYSVQYF; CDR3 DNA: TGTGCCAGCAGGACGGAACCGGGACTAGCTTATTCAGTGCAGTACTTC
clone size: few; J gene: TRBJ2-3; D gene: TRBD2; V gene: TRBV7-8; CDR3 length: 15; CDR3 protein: CASSGTSAFTDTQYF; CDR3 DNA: TGTGCCAGCAGTGGGACTAGCGCCTTCACAGATACGCAGTATTTT
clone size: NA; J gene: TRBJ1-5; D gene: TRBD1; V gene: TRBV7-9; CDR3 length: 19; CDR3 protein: CASSYGRTGEGRSNQPQHF; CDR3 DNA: TGTGCCAGCAGCTACGGGCGGACAGGGGAAGGACGAAGCAATCAGCCCCAGCATTTT
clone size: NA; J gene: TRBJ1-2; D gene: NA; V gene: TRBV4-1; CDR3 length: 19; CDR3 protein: CASSRNQGGNEQFFARDTF; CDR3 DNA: NA
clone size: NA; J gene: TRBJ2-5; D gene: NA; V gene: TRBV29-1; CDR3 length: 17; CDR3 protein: CSVGNPEGADLYNEQYF; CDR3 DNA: TGCAGCGTTGGTAATCCCGAAGGGGCGGACCTCTACAATGAGCAGTACTTC
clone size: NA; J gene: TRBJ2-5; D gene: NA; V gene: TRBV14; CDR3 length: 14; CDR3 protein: CASSTEFSGVTQYF; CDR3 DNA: TGTGCCAGCAGCACCGAATTCTCAGGGGTGACCCAGTACTTC
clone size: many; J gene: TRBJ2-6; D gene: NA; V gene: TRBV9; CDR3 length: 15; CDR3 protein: CASSIRQSGANVLTF; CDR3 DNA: TGTGCCAGCAGCATAAGACAGTCCGGGGCCAACGTCCTGACTTTC
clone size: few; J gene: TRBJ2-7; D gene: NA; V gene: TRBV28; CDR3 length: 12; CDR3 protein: CASKGQFYEQYF; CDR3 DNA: TGTGCCAGCAAAGGACAGTTCTACGAGCAGTACTTC
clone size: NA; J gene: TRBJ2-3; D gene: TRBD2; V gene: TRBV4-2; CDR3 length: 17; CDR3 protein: CASSQDGSGSVTDTQYF; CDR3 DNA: TGTGCCAGCAGCCAAGACGGTAGCGGGAGTGTCACAGATACGCAGTATTTT
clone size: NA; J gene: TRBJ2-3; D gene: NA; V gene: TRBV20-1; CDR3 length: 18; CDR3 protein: CSATPYGRGELVPDTQYF; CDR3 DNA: TGCAGTGCTACCCCTTATGGAAGAGGCGAACTAGTACCAGATACGCAGTATTTT
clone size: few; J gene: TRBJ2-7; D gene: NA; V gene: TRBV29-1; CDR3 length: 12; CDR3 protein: CSVRHGSYEQYF; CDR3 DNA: TGCAGCGTCAGGCACGGCTCCTACGAGCAGTACTTC
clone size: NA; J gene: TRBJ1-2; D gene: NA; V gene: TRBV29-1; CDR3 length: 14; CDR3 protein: CSGWLGDSNYDYTF; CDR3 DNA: TGCAGCGGATGGCTAGGTGACAGTAACTATGACTACACCTTC
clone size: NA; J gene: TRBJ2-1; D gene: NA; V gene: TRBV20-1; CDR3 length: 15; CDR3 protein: CSASVRSRGSNEQFF; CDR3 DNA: TGCAGTGCTAGTGTGAGGTCCCGGGGTTCCAATGAGCAGTTCTTC
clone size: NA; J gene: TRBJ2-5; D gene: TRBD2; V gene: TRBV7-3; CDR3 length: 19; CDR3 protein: CASNPSGVLSGRFQETQYF; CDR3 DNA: TGTGCCAGCAACCCATCCGGGGTTTTAAGCGGGAGGTTCCAAGAGACCCAGTACTTC
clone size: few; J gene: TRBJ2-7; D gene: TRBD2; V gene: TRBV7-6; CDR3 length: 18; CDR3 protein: CASSLALRTSGSNYEQYF; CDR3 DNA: TGTGCCAGCAGCTTAGCGCTCCGGACTAGCGGGAGTAACTACGAGCAGTACTTC
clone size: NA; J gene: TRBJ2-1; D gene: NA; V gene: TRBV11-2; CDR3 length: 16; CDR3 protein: CASSPFASGPDNEQFF; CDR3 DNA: TGTGCCAGCAGCCCTTTCGCCAGCGGGCCTGACAATGAGCAGTTCTTC
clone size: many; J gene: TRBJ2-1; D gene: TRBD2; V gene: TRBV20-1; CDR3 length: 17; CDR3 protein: CSAYGTSGRKGLDEQFF; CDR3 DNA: TGCAGTGCTTACGGGACTAGCGGGAGAAAGGGGTTGGATGAGCAGTTCTTC
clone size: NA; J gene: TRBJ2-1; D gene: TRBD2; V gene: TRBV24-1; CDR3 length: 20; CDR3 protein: CATSDPGLAGSLGSYNEQFF; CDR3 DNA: TGTGCCACCAGTGACCCGGGACTAGCGGGGTCATTGGGGTCCTACAATGAGCAGTTCTTC
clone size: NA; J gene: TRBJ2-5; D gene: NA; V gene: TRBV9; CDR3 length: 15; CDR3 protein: CASSPRTEVQETQYF; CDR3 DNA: TGTGCCAGCAGCCCCCGGACAGAGGTCCAAGAGACCCAGTACTTC
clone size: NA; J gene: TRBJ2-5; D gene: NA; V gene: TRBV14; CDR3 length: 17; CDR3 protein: CASSQGVAGTVLKTQYF; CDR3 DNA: TGTGCCAGCAGCCAAGGGGTGGCGGGAACGGTGCTAAAGACCCAGTACTTC
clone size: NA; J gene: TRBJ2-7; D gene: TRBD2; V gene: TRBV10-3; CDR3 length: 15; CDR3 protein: CAISETGGTSNEQYF; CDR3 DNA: TGTGCCATCAGTGAGACGGGGGGGACTAGCAACGAGCAGTACTTC
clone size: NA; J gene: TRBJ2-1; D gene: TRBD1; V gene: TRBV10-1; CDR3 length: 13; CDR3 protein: CASSYQGADEQFF; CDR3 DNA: TGCGCCAGCAGCTATCAGGGGGCTGATGAGCAGTTCTTC
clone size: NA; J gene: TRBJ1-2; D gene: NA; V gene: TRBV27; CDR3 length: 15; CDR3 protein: CAIAYTTGSNYGYTF; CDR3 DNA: TGTGCCATCGCCTACACAACGGGGAGCAACTATGGCTACACCTTC